The 13 T cell receptor beta chains reported below all come from one sample, sequenced in a study of blood T cell repertoires in COVID-19. Repertoires were generated with immunoSEQ multiplex PCR, while TCRdb's copy carries only in-frame clones and drops some. The sample has 400,000 or so clones, 85% to 90% seen once. Sequenced material: peripheral blood. The receptors originated from a human donor in a cohort sampled during active COVID-19.

CDR3 DNA: TGTGCCAGTAGTATACAAGCGACAGCTCCGAATGACGAGCAGTACTTC. Amino acid sequence: CASSIQATAPNDEQYF. The chain combines TRBV19 with TRBJ2-7; D may be TRBD1 (5 bases). Trimming removed 2 bases from V and 5 bases from J, with 19 bases in between. Germline V lookup: CDR1 LNHDA, CDR2 SQIVND (reference sequence). This CDR3 is 16 amino acids long.

The chain recombines TRBV7-9 with TRBJ2-7; 8 bases line up with TRBD1. Trimming at V came to 5 bases and at J to 6 bases, leaving 6 bases not matched to a gene. This CDR3 comprises 13 residues. Germline CDR1 SEHNR, CDR2 FQNEAQ (reference sequence). The CDR3 spells CASSLQGVGEQYF. CDR3 nucleotides: TGTGCCAGCAGCCTACAGGGGGTGGGCGAGCAGTACTTC.

The genes are TRBV19 and TRBJ1-2; TRBD1 matches at 7 bases. The CDR3 extends over 13 amino acids. V lost 5 bases and J lost 7; bases outside the gene matches: 7. The germline V gene encodes CDR1 LNHDA and CDR2 SQIVND (reference sequence). The CDR3 DNA sequence: TGTGCCAGTAGTCCTGGACAGGCAAGTGGCTACACCTTC. Protein product: CASSPGQASGYTF.

The CDR3 nucleotides read TGTGCCAGCAGCTCACAGGGTCACCACGAGCAGTACTTC. Residues: CASSSQGHHEQYF. The rearrangement uses TRBV7-9 and TRBJ2-7; the D gene is possibly TRBD1 (6 bases). Trimming removed 4 bases from V and 5 bases from J, with 12 bases in between. The CDR3 length is 13 residues. CDR1 is SEHNR and CDR2 is FQNEAQ in the germline V gene (reference sequence).

The chain joins TRBV3-1 (or the pseudogene TRBV3-2) to TRBJ2-5, with D perhaps TRBD1 (6 bases). The V end was cut by 8 bases, the J end by 5 bases, with 18 bases between. Germline lookup yields CDR1 LGHDT and CDR2 YNNKEL (reference sequence). This CDR3 region has 14 residues. The CDR3 DNA sequence: TGTGCCAGCCGACCGACCAGGGGTGGTGAGACCCAGTACTTC. Encoded protein: CASRPTRGGETQYF.

The chain carries TRBV4-1 and TRBJ2-6; the match to TRBD2 covers 11 bases. Germline V gene lookup returns CDR1 MGHRA and CDR2 YSYEKL. The CDR3 is 19 amino acids. Unmatched junction bases numbered 9, after V lost 5 bases and J lost 0 bases. This CDR3 is CASSEGVGLADSGANVLTF. For the CDR3, the DNA is TGCGCCAGCAGCGAAGGGGTGGGACTAGCGGACTCTGGGGCCAACGTCCTGACTTTC.

The genes are TRBV6-5 and TRBJ2-5; the D gene is possibly TRBD1 (6 bases). The germline V and J ends were trimmed by 6 bases and 1 base, with 12 bases remaining between them. CDR1 is MNHEY, CDR2 SVGAGI, per germline. The CDR3 is made up of 14 amino acids. This CDR3 reads CASSRTAFQETQYF. DNA for the CDR3: TGTGCCAGCAGCCGGACAGCGTTCCAAGAGACCCAGTACTTC.

This clone showed up just a few times. This chain uses TRBV10-2 with TRBJ2-5, with 7 positions matching TRBD2. Trimming took 6 bases from V and 5 from J; bases not matched to a gene: 6. Germline V gene data show CDR1 as WSHSY and CDR2 as SAAADI. CDR3 length: 13 amino acids. The CDR3 here is CASSREGLETQYF. For the CDR3, the DNA is TGCGCCAGCAGCAGGGAGGGCTTGGAGACCCAGTACTTC.

The V call is TRBV5-1, the J call TRBJ2-1; maybe TRBD1 (6 bases). The CDR3 has 16 residues. V gave up 4 bases and J gave up 3 bases, with 17 bases separating them. CDR1 and CDR2 from the germline V gene are SGHRS and YFSETQ. The DNA of the CDR3 is TGCGCCAGCAGCCAAGAACCGGGACATCTCTACAATGAGCAGTTCTTC. It yields the protein CASSQEPGHLYNEQFF.

The chain links TRBV2 to TRBJ1-1, with D unclear. CDR3 length equals 14 residues. The V and J ends lost 4 bases and 4 bases respectively, with 13 bases between them. Germline CDR1 and CDR2: SNHLY and FYNNEI. The CDR3 DNA reads TGTGCCAGCAGTGTAGGAGGAGGGTTCACTGAAGCTTTCTTT. It encodes CASSVGGGFTEAFF.

CDR3 residues: CSGTGGNEQYF. As DNA, the CDR3 is TGCAGTGGAACAGGGGGCAACGAGCAGTACTTC. The chain recombines TRBV20-1 with TRBJ2-7, with TRBD1 identical over 9 bases. CDR1 and CDR2 from the germline V gene are DFQATT and SNEGSKA (reference sequence). V shed 7 bases, J shed 5 bases, and the junction held 3 bases outside the gene matches. The CDR3 is made up of 11 amino acids.

The rearrangement uses TRBV28 and TRBJ2-7, with 9 bases identical to TRBD2. Trimming cost V 5 bases and J 0 bases; bases outside gene matches: 5. The CDR3 runs to 15 residues. CDR1 and CDR2 (germline): MDHEN, SYDVKM. The CDR3 nucleotides are TGTGCCAGCAGTCCCGGGACTAGCAGCTCCTACGAGCAGTACTTC. This translates into CASSPGTSSSYEQYF.

The J gene is TRBJ2-1, the V gene TRBV5-6; TRBD1 matches at 11 bases. V lost 4 bases, J lost 7 bases, and 10 bases stayed unmatched. The germline V gene has CDR1 SGHDT and CDR2 YYEEEE. The CDR3 spans 16 residues. The CDR3 reads CASSGGTGGLMNEQFF. The CDR3 nucleotides are TGTGCCAGCAGCGGAGGGACAGGGGGTCTCATGAATGAGCAGTTCTTC.